This T cell receptor beta chain was retrieved from a study of T cell responses to AZD1222 COVID-19 vaccine. Study-wide findings and caveats: Repertoires were obtained solely post-peak T cell response. Clonal diversity was possibly underestimated, and the donors were mostly white British, with more females.

Only in-frame clones appear in the TCRdb table, and some are missing; sequencing was by immunoSEQ multiplex PCR. The profile covers 130,000 to 150,000 clones, with about 89% appearing a single time and approximately 3.8% taken by the ten largest. In this sample, this clone turned up once. The antigen remains undetermined. Researchers grouped second doses given at about 4 or about 12 weeks into one pool. The CDR3 length is 17 residues. Germline loops: CDR1 SGHRS, CDR2 YFSETQ. With 4 bases clipped from V and 10 bases from J, the junction kept 16 bases outside the gene matches. The sequenced sample was peripheral blood, obtained 28 days after the second AZD1222 dose. This TCR was recovered from an adult who received the AZD1222 COVID-19 vaccine. The chain combines TRBV5-1 with TRBJ1-4, with 10 bases that match TRBD1. CDR3 protein: CASSNVFGQDRGGKLFF. CDR3 coding DNA: TGCGCCAGCAGCAACGTCTTTGGTCAGGACAGGGGGGGAAAACTGTTTTTT.